Sequencing of this T cell receptor (beta chain) was carried out in a study of neurological immune-mediated disorders. This clonotype was found many times. One entry per CDR3 protein, called by TCRdb with MiXCR from the 5' RACE reads. The sample consists of roughly 65,000 distinct CDR3 sequences, approximately 4.2% of them appearing once. This TCR was recovered from a man between 50 and 59 years old with multiple sclerosis. Sequenced input: PBMCs.

Here the CDR3 reads CASSQGRGDYNEQFF. As DNA, the CDR3 is TGTGCCAGCAGCCAGGGGCGGGGAGACTACAATGAGCAGTTCTTC. This sequence joins TRBV11-3 and TRBJ2-1; D may correspond to TRBD1 or TRBD2 (6 bases each). The CDR3 spans 15 residues. V shed 5 bases and J shed 3 bases, with 14 bases lying between them. Germline V gene data show CDR1 as SGHNT and CDR2 as YENEEA.